This T cell receptor (beta chain) is drawn from a study of T cells in localized non-small cell lung cancer. In the case of this clone: Its antigen is undetermined.

This table comes from immunoSEQ multiplex PCR, and its TCRdb copy is limited to in-frame clones, with some not included. The sample contains roughly 40,000 clones, around 86% of which appear only once. The study, taken as a whole, reports: Detection in adjacent lung was observed for a median about 56 of the top 100 tumor clones. Uninvolved adjacent lung had the highest recorded T cell clonality, with tumor below it.

V lost 6 bases and J lost 4, with 10 bases in between. The germline gives CDR1 MNHEY, CDR2 SVGAGI. This CDR3 has 13 residues. Sample: peripheral blood mononuclear cells, taken before any cancer treatment. The sequence was collected from a male donor aged 60 or over with stage II lung adenocarcinoma. The rearrangement links TRBV6-5 to TRBJ1-5; D uncertain. DNA of the CDR3: TGTGCCAGCAGACAGACGAGGAATCAGCCCCAGCATTTT. It encodes CASRQTRNQPQHF.